Below, 32 T cell receptor beta chains from the same sample are listed, as sequenced in a study of blood T cell repertoires in COVID-19. The method was immunoSEQ multiplex PCR; TCRdb's version includes in-frame clones alone and lacks a portion of them. Of more than 60,000 clones in the sample, 70% to 90% were seen once. The sample consisted of peripheral blood. The receptors were gathered from a man aged 55 to 69 with acute or convalescent COVID-19.

The chain employs TRBV11-3 and TRBJ1-1; D ambiguous. There are 12 residues in the CDR3. Germline loops: CDR1 SGHNT, CDR2 YENEEA. V gave up 3 bases and J gave up 10 bases, with 12 bases separating them. CDR3 loop: CASSFMGEAAFF. The CDR3 DNA reads TGTGCCAGCAGCTTCATGGGAGAGGCAGCTTTCTTT. Full variable domain (rest looked up from reference TRBV11-3 and TRBJ1-1): EAGVVQSPRYKIIEKKQPVAFWCNPISGHNTLYWYLQNLGQGPELLIRYENEEAVDDSQLPKDRFSAERLKGVDSTLKIQPAELGDSAVYLCASSFMGEAAFFGQGTRLTVV.

The chain joins TRBV18 to TRBJ1-1; D is ambiguous. The germline V gene has CDR1 KGHSH and CDR2 LQKENI. This CDR3 has 13 residues. Trimming left V 2 bases short and J 0 bases short, with 4 bases between. In DNA, the CDR3 is TGTGCCAGCTCACCAGACATGAACACTGAAGCTTTCTTT. Translating it yields CASSPDMNTEAFF.

V gene TRBV5-8 combines with J gene TRBJ1-2; possible D gene TRBD1, 6 bases. Germline loops: CDR1 SGHTS, CDR2 YDEGEE. This CDR3 contains 14 residues. V lost 1 base and J 0 bases, leaving 7 bases between the germline ends. The CDR3 region has the DNA TGTGCCAGCAGCTTGACAGGGACTAACTATGGCTACACCTTC. This encodes CASSLTGTNYGYTF.

The chain couples TRBV24-1 to TRBJ1-2; maybe TRBD1 (5 bases). The V and J ends lost 4 bases and 7 bases respectively, with 18 bases between them. The germline gives CDR1 KGHDR, CDR2 SFDVKD. The CDR3 length is 15 residues. CDR3 bases: TGTGCCACCAGTGACAAGGCGGGGGGGAATAGTGGCTACACCTTC. Protein sequence: CATSDKAGGNSGYTF.

V usage is TRBV7-3 and J usage is TRBJ2-3; no firm D call. Trimming removed 2 bases at V and 0 bases at J, with 6 bases between. The CDR3 spans 14 residues. Germline values: CDR1 SGHTA, CDR2 FQGTGA. The DNA of the CDR3 is TGTGCCAGCAGCTTACTCACTAGCACAGATACGCAGTATTTT. It yields the protein CASSLLTSTDTQYF.

This chain connects TRBV7-2 to TRBJ2-2, with TRBD2 identical over 8 bases. The germline CDR1 and CDR2 sequences are SGHTA and FQGNSA. V gave up 4 bases and J gave up 1 base; unmatched junction bases: 8. The CDR3 is made up of 17 amino acids. CDR3 amino acids: CASSSHSLAGNTGELFF. CDR3 DNA: TGTGCCAGCAGCTCGCACTCTCTAGCGGGGAACACCGGGGAGCTGTTTTTT.

The chain joins TRBV7-3 to TRBJ2-2; TRBD2 is a possible D gene (5 bases). V was trimmed by 0 bases and J by 6 bases, leaving 17 bases between them. The CDR3 has 17 amino acids. CDR1 SGHTA and CDR2 FQGTGA come from the germline V gene. CDR3 sequence reads: CASSLTDGVGNPGELFF. The CDR3 DNA is TGTGCCAGCAGCTTAACCGACGGGGTTGGTAACCCCGGGGAGCTGTTTTTT.

The chain links TRBV12-5 to TRBJ1-2, with a possible D match to TRBD1 (6 bases). The CDR3 consists of 17 residues. The germline V gene has CDR1 LGHNT and CDR2 FRNRAP. Between the trimmed V and J ends, which lost 0 bases and 0 bases, there was a span of 14 bases. The CDR3 region is CASGLVPGTPSNYGYTF. In nucleotides, the CDR3 is TGTGCTAGTGGTTTGGTCCCCGGGACACCATCTAACTATGGCTACACCTTC.

The chain carries TRBV19 and TRBJ1-6; D unresolved. CDR3 length equals 15 residues. Germline lookup yields CDR1 LNHDA and CDR2 SQIVND (reference sequence). V lost 2 bases and J 8 bases, leaving 13 bases between the germline ends. The CDR3 DNA follows: TGTGCCAGTAGTATATCTAAACCGAGGGATTCACCCCTCCACTTT. It codes for CASSISKPRDSPLHF.

The chain couples TRBV10-3 to TRBJ2-3; TRBD2 aligns across 11 bases. The CDR3 sequence is 12 residues long. In germline, CDR1 is ENHRY, CDR2 SYGVKD. Trimming took 10 bases from V and 4 from J; bases not matched to a gene: 1. The CDR3 protein is CATTSGADTQYF. The CDR3 coding sequence is TGTGCCACGACTAGCGGGGCAGATACGCAGTATTTT.

The chain couples TRBV3-1 (or the pseudogene TRBV3-2) to TRBJ1-1; D ambiguous. Trimming cost V 0 bases and J 6 bases, with 14 bases left between them. The germline V gene has CDR1 LGHDT and CDR2 YNNKEL (reference sequence). The length of the CDR3 is 15 residues. The CDR3 reads CASSQDYRESAEAFF. CDR3 sequence (DNA): TGTGCCAGCAGCCAAGATTATCGGGAATCGGCTGAAGCTTTCTTT.

The V and J genes are TRBV7-6 and TRBJ2-3; 7 nucleotides agree with TRBD2. CDR1 and CDR2 (germline): SGHVS, FNYEAQ. The V gene end was trimmed by 2 bases and the J gene end by 4 bases; junction bases not matched to a gene: 3. The CDR3 has 14 residues. The CDR3 region is CASSLSGGADTQYF. The CDR3 coding sequence is TGTGCCAGCAGCTTAAGTGGGGGGGCAGATACGCAGTATTTT.

The V call is TRBV11-3, the J call TRBJ1-1; D gene unclear. This CDR3 region has 14 residues. The germline V and J ends were trimmed by 5 bases and 1 base, with 11 bases remaining between them. Germline CDR1 is SGHNT and CDR2 is YENEEA. CDR3: CASSPDSSNTEAFF. CDR3 DNA sequence: TGTGCCAGCAGCCCCGATAGTTCGAACACTGAAGCTTTCTTT.

The chain links TRBV10-1 to TRBJ1-5; D perhaps matches TRBD1 (6 bases). The germline V and J ends were trimmed by 5 bases and 10 bases, with 15 bases remaining between them. Germline assignment: CDR1 WNHNN and CDR2 SYGVQD (reference sequence). CDR3 length equals 13 residues. The chain's CDR3 is CASSRDIISPQHF. In DNA, the CDR3 is TGCGCCAGCAGTAGGGACATAATCAGCCCCCAGCATTTT.

V and J are TRBV24-1 and TRBJ2-1, with D hard to call. CDR1 and CDR2 (germline): KGHDR, SFDVKD. The germline V and J ends were trimmed by 12 bases and 10 bases, with 9 bases remaining between them. CDR3 length equals 9 residues. The CDR3, as DNA: TGTGCCGCACAGTGGGAGCAGTTCTTC. It translates to CAAQWEQFF.

This clone appeared a few times. The identical CDR3 is also encoded by other nucleotide sequences in the sample. The chain couples TRBV27 to TRBJ1-1, with D perhaps TRBD1 (5 bases). CDR1 is MNHEY, CDR2 SMNVEV, per germline (reference sequence). The CDR3 length is 13 residues. The V gene lost 6 bases and the J gene lost 1 base, with 9 bases spanning the gap. In nucleotides, the CDR3 is TGTGCCAGCAGCTTGACAGCGAACACTGAAGCTTTCTTT. Translated, it gives CASSLTANTEAFF.

The chain couples TRBV30 to TRBJ1-2, with D perhaps TRBD1 (6 bases). V dropped 0 bases and J dropped 8 bases, with 13 bases sitting between them. The CDR3 extends over 13 amino acids. Germline values: CDR1 GTSNPN, CDR2 SVGIG (reference sequence). CDR3 region: CAWSVSGVEGYTF. The CDR3 region has the DNA TGTGCCTGGAGTGTCTCAGGGGTGGAGGGCTACACCTTC. The entire variable domain, with the rest obtained from reference TRBV30 and TRBJ1-2, is as follows: SQTIHQWPATLVQPVGSPLSLECTVEGTSNPNLYWYRQAAGRGLQLLFYSVGIGQISSEVPQNLSASRPQDRQFILSSKKLLLSDSGFYLCAWSVSGVEGYTFGSGTRLTVV.

The genes are TRBV11-2 and TRBJ2-5; a weak D match, TRBD2 (6 bases). This CDR3 is 15 amino acids long. Germline V gene lookup returns CDR1 SGHAT and CDR2 FQNNGV. V lost 1 base, J lost 4 bases, and 13 bases lay in between. The CDR3 sequence: CASSLVALRGETQYF. In DNA, the CDR3 is TGTGCCAGCAGCTTAGTGGCCCTGCGGGGAGAGACCCAGTACTTC.

This clone has just one count. The chain recombines TRBV13 with TRBJ2-3; 7 bases fit TRBD1. The CDR3 contains 15 residues. The V gene's germline CDR1 is PRHDT and CDR2 FYEKMQ (reference sequence). After removal of 6 bases from V and 8 bases from J, the junction contained 14 bases not matched to a gene. The chain's CDR3 is CASSQTGVPPGTQYF. The CDR3 DNA is TGTGCCAGCAGTCAAACAGGGGTCCCACCGGGTACGCAGTATTTT.

The chain carries TRBV6-2 or TRBV6-3 and TRBJ1-1, with D perhaps TRBD1 (6 bases). This CDR3 spans 15 amino acids. Trimming cost V 2 bases and J 0 bases, with 10 bases left between them. CDR1 is MNHEY and CDR2 is SVGEGT in the germline V gene. The CDR3 sequence is CASSYRGIMNTEAFF. The CDR3 DNA reads TGTGCCAGCAGTTACAGGGGGATCATGAACACTGAAGCTTTCTTT.

V gene TRBV19 combines with J gene TRBJ1-5; tentatively, D is TRBD1 (6 bases). Looked up from germline, CDR1 is LNHDA and CDR2 is SQIVND (reference sequence). The CDR3 extends over 14 amino acids. The V and J ends lost 5 bases and 6 bases respectively, with 14 bases between them. As DNA, the CDR3 is TGTGCCAGTAGTCTCGGGGGGGCCTCTCAGCCCCAGCATTTT. It translates to CASSLGGASQPQHF.

This chain connects TRBV24-1 to TRBJ1-6, with D possibly matching TRBD1 (5 bases). CDR1 and CDR2 (germline): KGHDR, SFDVKD. The V end was cut by 4 bases, the J end by 2 bases, with 23 bases between. The CDR3 is 20 residues long. CDR3 region: CATSEHRDSRRRTYNSPLHF. The DNA for the CDR3 is TGTGCCACCAGTGAACACCGGGACTCCCGGAGGAGGACCTATAATTCACCCCTCCACTTT.

CDR3 in amino acids: CASSQEDSDPTYEQYF. The CDR3 DNA reads as TGCGCCAGCAGCCAGGAAGACAGCGACCCAACCTACGAGCAGTACTTC. The chain couples TRBV4-3 to TRBJ2-7; D may be TRBD1 (5 bases). There are 16 residues in the CDR3. Germline CDR1 and CDR2: LGHNA and YSLEER. V lost 3 bases and J lost 2, with 17 bases in between.

The rearrangement links TRBV11-2 to TRBJ2-3; TRBD2 aligns across 14 bases. The CDR3 has 19 amino acids. V lost 3 bases, J lost 5 bases, and 13 bases stayed unmatched. Germline loops: CDR1 SGHAT, CDR2 FQNNGV. The CDR3 is CASSFTPGLAGDPRDTQYF. Written as DNA, the CDR3 is TGTGCCAGCAGCTTTACTCCGGGACTAGCGGGGGATCCTAGAGATACGCAGTATTTT.

The chain joins TRBV6-5 to TRBJ1-1; D is unresolved. Trimming took off 8 bases at V and 0 bases at J, with 4 bases between the two ends. Germline CDR1 is MNHEY and CDR2 is SVGAGI. The CDR3 runs to 11 residues. DNA of the CDR3: TGTGCCAGCGCGGTGAACACTGAAGCTTTCTTT. Amino acids: CASAVNTEAFF.

The chain joins TRBV7-8 to TRBJ1-6, with D perhaps TRBD1 (6 bases). Germline-derived CDR1 and CDR2 are SGHVS and FQNEAQ. The CDR3 spans 16 residues. Between the trimmed V and J ends, which lost 6 bases and 7 bases, there was a span of 19 bases. The CDR3 protein is CASRAGASFGNSPLHF. CDR3 bases: TGTGCCAGCAGGGCGGGGGCGTCCTTCGGGAATTCACCCCTCCACTTT.

The gene calls are TRBV7-9 and TRBJ2-5; D is unclear. Germline assignment: CDR1 SEHNR and CDR2 FQNEAQ (reference sequence). The CDR3 covers 9 residues. V lost 11 bases, J lost 5 bases, and 6 bases lay in between. CDR3 protein: CALRETQYF. The DNA for the CDR3 is TGTGCCCTCCGGGAGACCCAGTACTTC.

The rearrangement links TRBV28 to TRBJ2-7; 7 nucleotides agree with TRBD1. CDR3 length equals 16 residues. V gave up 6 bases and J gave up 0 bases; unmatched junction bases: 11. Germline V gene data show CDR1 as MDHEN and CDR2 as SYDVKM. CDR3 DNA: TGTGCCAGCAGCAATGACAGGGTATCAGGCTCCTACGAGCAGTACTTC. Amino acid sequence: CASSNDRVSGSYEQYF. Supplemented by reference TRBV28 and TRBJ2-7, the full variable domain reads DVKVTQSSRYLVKRTGEKVFLECVQDMDHENMFWYRQDPGLGLRLIYFSYDVKMKEKGDIPEGYSVSREKKERFSLILESASTNQTSMYLCASSNDRVSGSYEQYFGPGTRLTVT.

The chain employs TRBV2 and TRBJ2-7, with a tentative D call TRBD2 (6 bases). CDR1 and CDR2 from the germline V gene are SNHLY and FYNNEI. Trimming cost V 4 bases and J 6 bases, with 13 bases left between them. CDR3 length: 13 amino acids. The CDR3 sequence is CASSVEGSGEQYF. In DNA form, the CDR3 reads TGTGCCAGCAGTGTGGAGGGTTCGGGCGAGCAGTACTTC.

The rearrangement links TRBV2 to TRBJ2-3, with a tentative D call TRBD1 (5 bases). This CDR3 region has 14 residues. The germline V gene has CDR1 SNHLY and CDR2 FYNNEI. The germline V and J ends were trimmed by 4 bases and 1 base, with 9 bases remaining between them. Here the CDR3 reads CASSGQGGTDTQYF. CDR3 nucleotides: TGTGCCAGCAGTGGTCAGGGTGGCACAGATACGCAGTATTTT.

V gene TRBV15 combines with J gene TRBJ2-5; D may be TRBD2 (6 bases). Deletions cut 2 bases from V and 5 bases from J, with 12 bases between. The CDR3 runs to 14 residues. Germline V gives CDR1 LNHNV, CDR2 YYDKDF (reference sequence). The CDR3 loop reads CATSRPGLMETQYF. The CDR3 nucleotides read TGTGCCACCAGCAGACCGGGACTCATGGAGACCCAGTACTTC.

The V gene is TRBV6-5, the J gene TRBJ1-4; 8 positions agree with TRBD1. The J segment lost 3 bases and the V segment lost 6 bases, leaving 3 bases of the junction unmatched. The CDR3 runs to 14 residues. Germline V lookup: CDR1 MNHEY, CDR2 SVGAGI. CDR3 sequence reads: CASSHRGANEKLFF. CDR3 nucleotides: TGTGCCAGCAGCCACAGGGGGGCTAATGAAAAACTGTTTTTT.